This T cell receptor beta chain was identified during a study of CD8 T cells in ankylosing spondylitis. Deletions cut 6 bases from V and 4 bases from J, with 18 bases between. Looked up from germline, CDR1 is DFQATT and CDR2 is SNEGSKA (reference sequence). The CDR3 is 14 residues long. Study-wide points: For ankylosing spondylitis blood, a TCR beta motif of several highly homologous variants appeared characteristic. Disease-linked clones were CD8+ and relatively rare in peripheral blood.

TCRdb reprocessed the 5' RACE reads with MiXCR, giving one entry per CDR3 protein. The top ten clones hold approximately 0.5% of a sample with 700,000 to 850,000 distinct CDR3 sequences, approximately 10% of them seen once. As to this clonotype: What it binds is not known.

The receptor's source is a male donor with ankylosing spondylitis. The chain links TRBV20-1 to TRBJ2-5; D is unclear. The sample was blood, either unsorted or a sorted T cell fraction (not recorded which). This CDR3 is CSASRRLGGETQYF. DNA of the CDR3: TGCAGTGCCTCCCGTCGGCTAGGCGGAGAGACCCAGTACTTC.